The rows below give T cell receptor beta chains drawn from one sample of a study of blood T cell repertoires in COVID-19. Using immunoSEQ multiplex PCR, the repertoire was profiled, and TCRdb retains in-frame clones only, with some absent. The table has 90,000 to 140,000 clones, around 81% seen once. The sequenced sample was peripheral blood. All receptors come from a woman in her 70s with acute or convalescent COVID-19. CDR3s include the opening cysteine and the closing phenylalanine or tryptophan. A D gene is named only where the DNA matches it firmly. Not all rows give a size; the values are once, few, many and, for expanded clones, a class.

TRBJ1-2 | TRBD1 | TRBV7-9 | . | CPHRGLPYGYTF | TGTCCTCACAGGGGGCTTCCCTATGGCTACACCTTC
TRBJ1-2 | . | TRBV7-8 | . | CASSLAQGNYGYTF | TGTGCCAGCAGCTTAGCGCAGGGGAACTATGGCTACACCTTC
TRBJ2-7 | . | TRBV9 | . | CASSRASRSYEQYF | TGTGCCAGCAGCCGGGCTAGCCGATCTTACGAGCAGTACTTC
TRBJ1-4 | . | TRBV11-2 | once | CASSLGGQTNEKLFF | TGTGCCAGCAGCTTAGGTGGTCAGACTAATGAAAAACTGTTTTTT
TRBJ2-7 | . | TRBV12-5 | . | CASGSEGSYEQYF | TGTGCTAGTGGTTCAGAGGGTTCCTACGAGCAGTACTTC
TRBJ1-5 | . | TRBV30 | . | CAWSREDQPQHF | TGTGCCTGGAGCAGGGAGGATCAGCCCCAGCATTTT
TRBJ2-4 | . | TRBV9 | once | CASSVAAVWNIQYF | TGTGCCAGCAGCGTAGCAGCGGTCTGGAACATTCAGTACTTC
TRBJ2-7 | . | TRBV19 | . | CASSIGKQPSQQYF | TGTGCCAGTAGTATAGGTAAACAGCCTTCCCAGCAGTACTTC
TRBJ2-1 | TRBD2 | TRBV24-1 | . | CATSGLATSSYNEQFF | TGTGCCACCAGTGGACTAGCGACGAGCTCCTACAATGAGCAGTTCTTC
TRBJ2-2 | . | TRBV27 | . | CASSRTSGKLFF | TGTGCCAGCAGCAGAACAAGCGGAAAGCTGTTTTTT
TRBJ1-6 | TRBD1 | TRBV9 | . | CASSGGTGLSPLHF | TGTGCCAGCAGCGGGGGGACAGGTCTTTCACCCCTCCACTTT
TRBJ2-7 | TRBD1 | TRBV4-1 | . | CASSPAPRGRKYEQYF | TGCGCCAGCAGCCCAGCCCCCAGGGGGCGAAAGTACGAGCAGTACTTC
TRBJ2-5 | TRBD2 | TRBV11-2 | . | CASSLETSGGVGQETQYF | TGTGCCAGCAGCTTGGAGACTAGCGGGGGGGTCGGCCAAGAGACCCAGTACTTC
TRBJ1-2 | . | TRBV7-2 | . | CASSSLTGGYGYTF | TGTGCCAGCAGCTCTCTGACGGGGGGTTATGGCTACACCTTC
TRBJ1-2 | TRBD1 | TRBV7-2 | . | CASSLGQGSGYTF | TGTGCCAGCAGCCTGGGACAGGGCTCTGGCTACACCTTC
TRBJ1-4 | . | TRBV30 | . | CAWSRGGEKLFF | TGTGCCTGGAGTAGGGGGGGTGAAAAACTGTTTTTT
TRBJ2-1 | . | TRBV28 | few | CASSLVGGSELLVGYNEQFF | TGTGCCAGCAGCCTGGTTGGAGGGTCGGAGCTCCTAGTGGGCTACAATGAGCAGTTCTTC
TRBJ2-6 | TRBD1 | TRBV5-1 | . | CASSLALTGDLPGANVLTF | TGCGCCAGCAGCTTAGCCCTGACAGGGGATCTCCCTGGGGCCAACGTCCTGACTTTC
TRBJ1-1 | . | TRBV5-1 | once | CASSQGHPNTEAFF | TGCGCCAGCAGCCAGGGACACCCGAACACTGAAGCTTTCTTT
TRBJ2-3 | . | TRBV27 | once | CASSYRARTDTQYF | TGTGCCAGCAGCTACAGGGCCCGCACAGATACGCAGTATTTT
TRBJ2-5 | TRBD1 | TRBV2 | . | CASRMDRGRAETQYF | TGTGCCAGCAGGATGGACAGGGGGCGGGCAGAGACCCAGTACTTC
TRBJ1-2 | . | TRBV12-3/TRBV12-4 | . | CASRYSGYGYTF | TGTGCCAGCAGGTATAGCGGCTATGGCTACACCTTC
TRBJ2-3 | . | TRBV19 | . | CASSLTAGTDTQYF | TGTGCCAGTAGTCTCACGGCGGGCACAGATACGCAGTATTTT
TRBJ2-3 | TRBD2 | TRBV30 | . | CAWSSQTSGSTDTQYF | TGTGCCTGGAGCTCCCAGACTAGCGGAAGCACAGATACGCAGTATTTT
TRBJ2-3 | TRBD1 | TRBV30 | . | CAWSVGQGAVDTQYF | TGTGCCTGGAGTGTCGGACAGGGGGCCGTAGATACGCAGTATTTT
TRBJ2-3 | . | TRBV19 | . | CASSIPGGASTDTQYF | TGTGCCAGTAGTATCCCTGGCGGAGCTAGCACAGATACGCAGTATTTT
TRBJ1-6 | . | TRBV14 | . | CASSPGQGGHSPLHF | TGTGCCAGCAGCCCCGGGCAGGGCGGTCATTCACCCCTCCACTTT
TRBJ1-1 | . | TRBV19 | . | CASSELRSTEAFF | TGTGCCAGTAGTGAACTAAGGAGCACTGAAGCTTTCTTT
TRBJ2-3 | TRBD1 | TRBV29-1 | . | CSVGQGTASTDTQYF | TGCAGCGTGGGACAGGGAACTGCCAGCACAGATACGCAGTATTTT